Listed below are T cell receptor beta chains from one sample, sequenced in a study of T cell responses to AZD1222 COVID-19 vaccine. Some clones are missing from TCRdb's copy, which holds only in-frame ones; the method was immunoSEQ multiplex PCR. The sample has under 20,000 clones; roughly 81% are singletons. The starting material was peripheral blood, obtained 28 days after the second AZD1222 dose. All receptors derive from an adult who received the AZD1222 COVID-19 vaccine. Each CDR3 is given with its conserved first and last residue. A D gene is named only where the DNA matches it firmly. A row's size may be missing; if present it is once, few, many or a size class.

d_gene	v_gene	j_gene	abundance	CDR3aa	CDR3nt
-	TRBV6-6	TRBJ2-1	few	CASTPTGSNNEQFF	TGTGCCAGCACCCCCACAGGCAGCAACAATGAGCAGTTCTTC
TRBD2	TRBV19	TRBJ2-1	-	CASSTAGGHLNEQFF	TGTGCCAGTAGTACAGCGGGAGGACATCTAAATGAGCAGTTCTTC
-	TRBV27	TRBJ2-5	-	CASSLSAQQETQYF	TGTGCCAGCAGTTTATCGGCACAGCAAGAGACCCAGTACTTC
TRBD2	TRBV2	TRBJ2-3	-	CASTLTSGGDTQYF	TGTGCCAGCACCCTGACTAGCGGGGGGGATACGCAGTATTTT
-	TRBV6-2/TRBV6-3	TRBJ1-3	-	CASSLATYSGNTIYF	TGTGCCAGCAGCCTTGCAACCTACTCTGGAAACACCATATATTTT
-	TRBV29-1	TRBJ2-3	-	CSSRQGTDTQYF	TGCAGCTCCCGGCAAGGGACAGATACGCAGTATTTT
-	TRBV10-3	TRBJ1-2	once	CAITWGGDGYTF	TGTGCCATCACTTGGGGCGGGGATGGCTACACCTTC
TRBD1	TRBV13	TRBJ2-1	-	CASSTWTGRRDEQFF	TGTGCCAGCAGCACCTGGACAGGGAGGAGGGATGAGCAGTTCTTC
TRBD2	TRBV9	TRBJ2-2	-	CASSAEPGLATAGELFF	TGTGCCAGCAGCGCCGAACCGGGACTAGCAACGGCCGGGGAGCTGTTTTTT
-	TRBV5-1	TRBJ1-5	-	CASSLQGSGQPQHF	TGCGCCAGCAGCCTACAGGGATCAGGGCAGCCCCAGCATTTT
-	TRBV6-2/TRBV6-3	TRBJ1-5	-	CASSLRQAGAQPQHF	TGTGCCAGCAGTCTCAGGCAGGCGGGGGCTCAGCCCCAGCATTTT
TRBD2	TRBV24-1	TRBJ2-3	-	CATSAGDTDTQYF	TGTGCCACCAGCGCGGGGGACACAGATACGCAGTATTTT
TRBD2	TRBV15	TRBJ2-7	-	CATSLAGWEQYF	TGTGCCACCAGCCTAGCGGGATGGGAGCAGTACTTC
TRBD1	TRBV10-3	TRBJ2-6	-	CAISRDRGSSGANVLTF	TGTGCCATCAGCCGGGACAGGGGAAGCTCTGGGGCCAACGTCCTGACTTTC
-	TRBV28	TRBJ2-3	-	CASKRVFTDTQYF	TGTGCCAGCAAGCGGGTTTTCACAGATACGCAGTATTTT
TRBD1	TRBV6-5	TRBJ1-2	-	CASRSGGSYGDTF	TGTGCCAGCCGCTCAGGGGGATCTTACGGGGACACCTTC
-	TRBV20-1	TRBJ1-1	-	CSASLRTEAFF	TGCAGTGCTAGCTTGAGGACCGAAGCTTTCTTT
TRBD1	TRBV9	TRBJ1-3	once	CASSQDRAGNTIYF	TGTGCCAGCAGCCAGGACAGGGCTGGAAACACCATATATTTT
-	TRBV7-9	TRBJ2-5	-	CASSLGGGKETQYF	TGTGCCAGCAGCTTAGGAGGGGGAAAGGAGACCCAGTACTTC
TRBD1	TRBV7-6	TRBJ1-3	-	CASSPTGGSSGNTIYF	TGTGCCAGCAGCCCCACAGGGGGCAGCTCTGGAAACACCATATATTTT
TRBD1	TRBV7-2	TRBJ2-7	-	CASSSGTGGFYEQYF	TGTGCCAGCAGTTCCGGGACAGGGGGGTTCTACGAGCAGTACTTC
-	TRBV7-8	TRBJ1-3	-	CASSFTSTTGVSGNTIYF	TGTGCCAGCAGTTTCACTTCGACTACAGGAGTCTCTGGAAACACCATATATTTT
TRBD1	TRBV6-6	TRBJ1-1	-	CASSRQGANTEAFF	TGTGCCAGCAGCCGTCAGGGGGCGAACACTGAAGCTTTCTTT
-	TRBV5-4	TRBJ2-1	-	CASSLRGSYNEQFF	TGTGCCAGCAGCTTGAGGGGCTCCTACAATGAGCAGTTCTTC
TRBD1	TRBV10-3	TRBJ2-6	-	CAISGGQVLAANVLTF	TGTGCCATCAGTGGGGGACAGGTCCTCGCGGCCAACGTCCTGACTTTC
TRBD2	TRBV9	TRBJ2-5	-	CASSVGILRTSGGWRETQYF	TGTGCCAGCAGCGTAGGAATCCTACGGACTAGCGGAGGGTGGCGAGAGACCCAGTACTTC
TRBD1	TRBV5-6	TRBJ1-5	once	CASSEWTGGFNQPQHF	TGTGCCAGCAGCGAATGGACAGGGGGGTTCAATCAGCCCCAGCATTTT
-	TRBV7-2	TRBJ2-7	-	CASSLRPGGAYEQYF	TGTGCCAGCAGCTTAAGGCCAGGCGGGGCCTACGAGCAGTACTTC
-	TRBV2	TRBJ2-7	-	CASHPTAYEQYF	TGTGCCAGTCACCCTACTGCCTACGAGCAGTACTTC
-	TRBV4-2	TRBJ1-2	-	CASSQVGTKGRGYTF	TGTGCCAGCAGCCAAGTAGGGACCAAGGGTCGTGGCTACACCTTC
-	TRBV10-3	TRBJ2-1	-	CAISESQASGDYNEQFF	TGTGCCATCAGTGAGTCCCAAGCGAGCGGAGATTACAATGAGCAGTTCTTC
-	TRBV6-5	TRBJ1-5	once	CASTQAYSNQPQHF	TGTGCCAGCACCCAGGCTTATAGCAATCAGCCCCAGCATTTT
-	TRBV2	TRBJ2-3	-	CATTGTTGNLDTDTQYF	TGTGCCACTACCGGGACGACCGGGAATCTAGACACAGATACGCAGTATTTT
-	TRBV18	TRBJ1-5	few	CASSLLDGENQPQHF	TGTGCCAGCTCACTTCTGGACGGGGAAAATCAGCCCCAGCATTTT
TRBD1	TRBV19	TRBJ2-7	-	CASTGTGLDEQYF	TGTGCCAGTACCGGGACAGGGTTGGACGAGCAGTACTTC
-	TRBV7-6	TRBJ2-1	-	CASSSGAEQFF	TGTGCCAGCAGCTCTGGCGCTGAGCAGTTCTTC
TRBD2	TRBV11-3	TRBJ2-2	-	CASSLLAGGGYTGELFF	TGTGCCAGCAGCCTACTAGCGGGGGGCGGGTACACCGGGGAGCTGTTTTTT
TRBD1	TRBV27	TRBJ2-2	-	CASSPWDRSVITGELFF	TGTGCCAGCAGTCCCTGGGACAGGAGTGTGATCACCGGGGAGCTGTTTTTT
TRBD1	TRBV5-1	TRBJ1-2	-	CASSQTGGSYGYTF	TGCGCCAGCAGCCAGACAGGGGGCAGCTATGGCTACACCTTC
-	TRBV7-2	TRBJ2-3	-	CASSLFSGVSTDTQYF	TGTGCCAGCAGCTTGTTTTCAGGAGTTTCTACAGATACGCAGTATTTT
TRBD2	TRBV15	TRBJ2-7	-	CATSRELAGGYEQYF	TGTGCCACCAGCAGAGAGCTAGCGGGAGGCTACGAGCAGTACTTC
TRBD1	TRBV14	TRBJ1-2	-	CASSQVWDRESGYTF	TGTGCCAGCAGCCAAGTTTGGGACAGGGAAAGTGGCTACACCTTC
-	TRBV6-2/TRBV6-3	TRBJ2-1	-	CASSFLFGEQFF	TGTGCCAGCAGTTTTTTGTTTGGTGAGCAGTTCTTC
TRBD1	TRBV3-1/TRBV3-2	TRBJ2-1	-	CASRESGTGGSEQFF	TGTGCCAGCAGGGAATCCGGGACAGGGGGCAGTGAGCAGTTCTTC
-	TRBV18	TRBJ1-2	-	CASSQGLNYGYTF	TGTGCCAGCTCACAGGGCCTTAACTATGGCTACACCTTC
-	TRBV6-2/TRBV6-3	TRBJ1-1	-	CASSNPVNTEAFF	TGTGCCAGCAGTAACCCAGTGAACACTGAAGCTTTCTTT
-	TRBV4-1	TRBJ2-1	-	CASSPRLDYNEQFF	TGCGCCAGCAGCCCGAGACTGGACTACAATGAGCAGTTCTTC
-	TRBV5-1	TRBJ2-1	-	CASSLGGSSYNEQFF	TGCGCCAGCAGCTTGGGCGGAAGCTCCTACAATGAGCAGTTCTTC
-	TRBV5-5	TRBJ1-5	-	CASSLVPSNQPQHF	TGTGCCAGCAGCTTGGTACCGAGCAATCAGCCCCAGCATTTT
-	TRBV5-8	TRBJ2-7	-	CASSADTGTEEFYEQYF	TGTGCCAGCAGCGCAGATACCGGGACGGAGGAGTTCTACGAGCAGTACTTC
-	TRBV10-1	TRBJ1-1	once	CASSESSGSPEAFF	TGCGCCAGCAGTGAGTCAAGTGGTAGCCCTGAAGCTTTCTTT
-	TRBV6-5	TRBJ1-6	-	CASSYSGGGGSPLHF	TGTGCCAGCAGTTACTCGGGGGGTGGGGGTTCACCCCTCCACTTT
-	TRBV21-1	TRBJ2-1	-	CASSRRHRLGLYNEQFF	TGTGCCAGCAGCCGACGGCACCGCCTGGGGCTTTACAATGAGCAGTTCTTC
-	TRBV2	TRBJ1-5	few	CASSEQGSTEPQHF	TGTGCCAGCAGTGAGCAGGGCAGTACCGAGCCCCAGCATTTT
-	TRBV7-2	TRBJ2-1	-	CASSLVYLGEQFF	TGTGCCAGCAGCTTAGTGTATCTAGGTGAGCAGTTCTTC
TRBD2	TRBV5-6	TRBJ2-5	-	CASSPSGGYQETQYF	TGTGCCAGCAGCCCTAGCGGGGGGTACCAAGAGACCCAGTACTTC
TRBD1	TRBV7-6	TRBJ1-1	-	CASSSTGMNTEAFF	TGTGCCAGCAGCTCGACAGGGATGAACACTGAAGCTTTCTTT